This T cell receptor (beta chain) came from a study of blood T cell repertoires in COVID-19. Turning to the study itself: Acute and convalescent COVID-19 samples came from the United States, Italy and Spain. The cDNA or gDNA used as material had been derived from T cells, B-cell-depleted T cells, or PBMCs.

The authors' processing: Amplification with reference gene primers provided the estimates of nucleated cell counts. Clones were sequenced by immunoSEQ multiplex PCR, and TCRdb holds only the in-frame ones, with some missing. V, J and clone size are taken as reported in that table, and D and trimming were inferred from the DNA itself. Of 260,000 or so clones listed, roughly four fifths are singletons. The source is a woman aged 65 to 85 with acute or convalescent COVID-19. Input material: peripheral blood.

CDR3 DNA sequence: TGTGCCAGCAGCCAAGAGGCCATTAGCACAGATACGCAGTATTTT. It is translated as CASSQEAISTDTQYF. The chain combines TRBV4-2 with TRBJ2-3; D is uncertain. The V gene's germline CDR1 is LGHNA and CDR2 YNFKEQ. The CDR3 sequence is 15 residues long. V was cut by 0 bases and J by 0 bases, with 7 bases left in between.